The rows below give T cell receptor beta chains drawn from one sample of a study of naive and memory T cell subsets. TCRdb processed the UMI-ligation and nested PCR reads anew with MiXCR; each CDR3 protein has one entry. This table holds 140,000 to 150,000 distinct CDR3 sequences, 15% to 20% found once. The sample consisted of naive CD4+ T cells from blood. These receptors all come from a human donor in good health. Each CDR3 is given with its conserved first and last residue. The order of the fields is CDR3 DNA, CDR3 protein, clone size, V gene, J gene, D gene. The D gene is left open where the match is weak. A clone size is listed for some rows: how often the clone was seen (once, few, many), or a class if it is expanded.

TGTGCCAGCAGCTTGCGAGATTATGAAAAACTGTTTTTT	CASSLRDYEKLFF	NA	TRBV7-9	TRBJ1-4	NA
TGCAGCGCCCTCATCCAGGGGGCGGGCGGGGAGCTGTTTTTT	CSALIQGAGGELFF	NA	TRBV29-1	TRBJ2-2	TRBD1
TGTGCCATCAGCAGACTGGGGAACACTGAAGCTTTCTTT	CAISRLGNTEAFF	NA	TRBV10-3	TRBJ1-1	NA
TGTGCCAGCAGCTCCCCTGGGGCGGGAGGCTACAATGAGCAGTTCTTC	CASSSPGAGGYNEQFF	NA	TRBV7-9	TRBJ2-1	TRBD2
TGTGCCAGCAGTTTATTTGCGTTTGGCCTAGCGGGACGCTACGAGCAGTACTTC	CASSLFAFGLAGRYEQYF	NA	TRBV28	TRBJ2-7	TRBD2
TGTGCCAGCAGTTCCTTCGTTTCGGCTAGCGAGTACAATGAGCAGTTCTTC	CASSSFVSASEYNEQFF	NA	TRBV5-8	TRBJ2-1	NA
TGTGCCAGCAGCAAATCACAGGTGGCCTACGAGCAGTACTTC	CASSKSQVAYEQYF	few	TRBV7-3	TRBJ2-7	NA
TGCGCCAGCAGCTTGGGAGGGCCCTCTGGAAACACCATATATTTT	CASSLGGPSGNTIYF	few	TRBV5-1	TRBJ1-3	NA
TGTGCCAGCAGTTTATCGTGGGACACCCGACTCTATGGCTACACCTTC	CASSLSWDTRLYGYTF	few	TRBV27	TRBJ1-2	NA
TGTGCCAGCAGCCCATCCACCGGGTTTGTGAAGACCCAGTACTTC	CASSPSTGFVKTQYF	few	TRBV9	TRBJ2-5	NA
TGTGCCATCAGTGAGTCGGCAGGCAATCAGCCCCAGCATTTT	CAISESAGNQPQHF	NA	TRBV10-3	TRBJ1-5	NA
TGTGCCAGCAGGACCGGGACACTCCTCTATGGCTACACCTTC	CASRTGTLLYGYTF	NA	TRBV7-2	TRBJ1-2	NA
TGTGCCAGTATAAAACTAGCGGGAGACCCCGGGGAGCTGTTTTTT	CASIKLAGDPGELFF	few	TRBV19	TRBJ2-2	TRBD2
TGTGCCACCCAGGATCCAGCTGGGGCCAACGTCCTGACTTTC	CATQDPAGANVLTF	few	TRBV2	TRBJ2-6	NA
TGTGCCAGCAGTTTGGGACGGAGAAACACCGGGGAGCTGTTTTTT	CASSLGRRNTGELFF	few	TRBV12-3/TRBV12-4	TRBJ2-2	NA
TGTGCCAGTCGGGACAGCGATATTATGAACACTGAAGCTTTCTTT	CASRDSDIMNTEAFF	few	TRBV19	TRBJ1-1	TRBD1
TGCAGCGGTAGCGGGAGAACCTACAATGAGCAGTTCTTC	CSGSGRTYNEQFF	NA	TRBV29-1	TRBJ2-1	TRBD2
TGTGCCAGCAGGGCCCCGGGACTAGCGGAGAGGAATGAGCAGTTCTTC	CASRAPGLAERNEQFF	few	TRBV2	TRBJ2-1	TRBD2
TGTGCCAGCAGTTCCCCAGGGCTGAACACTGAAGCTTTCTTT	CASSSPGLNTEAFF	few	TRBV27	TRBJ1-1	NA
TGCGCCAGCAGCGGATACTTTCTAGCGGCCAACTCCTACAATGAGCAGTTCTTC	CASSGYFLAANSYNEQFF	NA	TRBV5-1	TRBJ2-1	TRBD2
TGTGCCAGCAGCTTAGGCGGGAGTTATTACAATGAGCAGTTCTTC	CASSLGGSYYNEQFF	NA	TRBV7-9	TRBJ2-1	TRBD2
TGTGCCACCAGCAGAGATTTGTACGATAGCAATCAGCCCCAGCATTTT	CATSRDLYDSNQPQHF	NA	TRBV15	TRBJ1-5	NA
TGTGCCTGGAGTGCCGGTAGACTCTACAATGAGCAGTTCTTC	CAWSAGRLYNEQFF	NA	TRBV30	TRBJ2-1	NA
TGCAGCGCCGGGGACAGACCCTACGAGCAGTACTTC	CSAGDRPYEQYF	few	TRBV29-1	TRBJ2-7	TRBD1
TGTGCCAGCGGTTCCAGGGGGCACTCTGGAAACACCATATATTTT	CASGSRGHSGNTIYF	NA	TRBV3-1	TRBJ1-3	TRBD1
TGTGCCAGCAGCTGGGGACAGGGGGCTGACACTGAAGCTTTCTTT	CASSWGQGADTEAFF	NA	TRBV27	TRBJ1-1	TRBD1
TGTGCCAGCAGTGGGGGGACATGGAGGGAAAACGCTGAAGCTTTCTTT	CASSGGTWRENAEAFF	few	TRBV2	TRBJ1-1	NA
TGTGCCAGCTCCAATATTGAGTCCGGGGAGCTGTTTTTT	CASSNIESGELFF	few	TRBV6-2/TRBV6-3	TRBJ2-2	NA
TGTGCCAGCCTAATCAGTGGTCTTGGGGGCCGACCTTTCTTT	CASLISGLGGRPFF	NA	TRBV27	TRBJ1-1	NA
TGTGCCAGCAGCCCGCTCCTTTTCACAGATACGCAGTATTTT	CASSPLLFTDTQYF	NA	TRBV7-9	TRBJ2-3	NA
TGTGCCTGGAGCGGAAGTAGGACCTCCTACAATGAGCAGTTCTTC	CAWSGSRTSYNEQFF	NA	TRBV30	TRBJ2-1	NA
TGTGCCAGCAGTCCCGCATGGGGGGTGGAAGAGACCCAGTACTTC	CASSPAWGVEETQYF	NA	TRBV12-3/TRBV12-4	TRBJ2-5	NA
TGTGCCAGCAGTCGGGGCGGAAGCACAGATACGCAGTATTTT	CASSRGGSTDTQYF	few	TRBV14	TRBJ2-3	NA
TGTGCCAGCACCCCCTCAGTTGGGAGCACAGATACGCAGTATTTT	CASTPSVGSTDTQYF	few	TRBV12-3/TRBV12-4	TRBJ2-3	NA
TGTGCCAGCACCTCAGACAACACTGAAGCTTTCTTT	CASTSDNTEAFF	NA	TRBV19	TRBJ1-1	NA
TGTGCCAGTACCTTTTCTTACGCAGACAGCTTCGGTGGAAACACCATATATTTT	CASTFSYADSFGGNTIYF	NA	TRBV19	TRBJ1-3	NA
TGTGCCAGCAGGCAACAGGATCCGGAGACCCAGTACTTC	CASRQQDPETQYF	NA	TRBV2	TRBJ2-5	NA
TGTGCCAGCTCACCACCGTCGGGACAGGGATCCTACGAGCAGTACTTC	CASSPPSGQGSYEQYF	few	TRBV18	TRBJ2-7	TRBD1
TGTGCCAGCAGGCCTGAGAACTATGGCTACACCTTC	CASRPENYGYTF	once	TRBV6-2/TRBV6-3	TRBJ1-2	NA
TGTGCCAGCTCTCTCGACCAGATCGGTTCACCCCTCCACTTT	CASSLDQIGSPLHF	few	TRBV18	TRBJ1-6	NA
TGTGCCAGCATCTCCGAGGGGAGGGGGATGAACACTGAAGCTTTCTTT	CASISEGRGMNTEAFF	NA	TRBV27	TRBJ1-1	NA
TGTGCCAGCAGCTCCCGGTCTTCCTTAGGGCTAGCGGGCTCCTCCGAGCAGTACTTC	CASSSRSSLGLAGSSEQYF	NA	TRBV7-9	TRBJ2-7	TRBD2
TGTGCCACCAGTGATGCTAGCGGGACCACCGGGGAGCTGTTTTTT	CATSDASGTTGELFF	NA	TRBV24-1	TRBJ2-2	TRBD2
TGTGCCAGCAGCACCCGTCAGGATTTCGAGCAGTTCTTC	CASSTRQDFEQFF	few	TRBV3-1	TRBJ2-1	NA
TGTGCCAGCGGACAGGGACAGGGGGTCGAAAGCAATCAGCCCCAGCATTTT	CASGQGQGVESNQPQHF	NA	TRBV6-1	TRBJ1-5	TRBD1
TGCAGCGCAGTATCGGATACGCAGTATTTT	CSAVSDTQYF	many	TRBV29-1	TRBJ2-3	NA
TGTGCCAGCAGCTCGATAAAGGGGCTCACCGGGGAGCTGTTTTTT	CASSSIKGLTGELFF	many	TRBV11-2	TRBJ2-2	NA
TGTGCCAGCAGCCCTGGACTAGCGGGCTTACAAGAGACCCAGTACTTC	CASSPGLAGLQETQYF	NA	TRBV4-2	TRBJ2-5	TRBD2
TGTGCCAGCAGTTTGGGGTTGTCGGTTCCCGGGGAGCTGTTTTTT	CASSLGLSVPGELFF	few	TRBV27	TRBJ2-2	NA
TGTGCCAGCAGCTTAGGAATAGCGGGGATTAGCACAGATACGCAGTATTTT	CASSLGIAGISTDTQYF	NA	TRBV7-6	TRBJ2-3	TRBD2
TGTGCCAGCAGCTTACGGAGGGACAGGGTGTACGAGCAGTACTTC	CASSLRRDRVYEQYF	NA	TRBV11-2	TRBJ2-7	TRBD1
TGTGCCAGTCAAACCTGGCGCCGGAGCGATACGCAGTATTTT	CASQTWRRSDTQYF	many	TRBV19	TRBJ2-3	NA
TGCGCCAGCAGCCAATTCCACAGGGCGTCCGGGGCCAACGTCCTGACTTTC	CASSQFHRASGANVLTF	NA	TRBV4-3	TRBJ2-6	NA
TGTGCCAGCAGCTTGATTGGCAGGGAAGCTTTCTTT	CASSLIGREAFF	few	TRBV5-6	TRBJ1-1	NA
TGCAGCGTTGAAGAGTTTAGAACTAGCGGCCCCAATGAGCAGTTCTTC	CSVEEFRTSGPNEQFF	few	TRBV29-1	TRBJ2-1	TRBD2
TGTGCCAGCAATCTCGACAGGGGGCACACCGGGGAGCTGTTTTTT	CASNLDRGHTGELFF	NA	TRBV2	TRBJ2-2	TRBD1
TGTGCCAGCAGCCAAGAGTCGACTAGCGGGAACAATGAGCAGTTCTTC	CASSQESTSGNNEQFF	few	TRBV3-1	TRBJ2-1	TRBD2
TGTGCCAGCAGTTTCGGGGCGCGAGGGTACGAGCAGTACTTC	CASSFGARGYEQYF	few	TRBV12-3/TRBV12-4	TRBJ2-7	NA
TGTGCCAGCTCACCCGACAGTGGCCTCGGGGCCCAGTACTTC	CASSPDSGLGAQYF	NA	TRBV18	TRBJ2-5	NA